This T cell receptor (beta chain) comes out of a study of blood T cell repertoires in COVID-19. Study in general: Samples of COVID-19 (acute and convalescent) were obtained from the United States, Italy and Spain. Sources were T cells, B-cell-depleted T cells, or PBMCs; the material itself was cDNA or gDNA.

The CDR3 runs 13 residues. Germline V gene sequence: CDR1 SGHDT, CDR2 YYEEEE. With 3 bases clipped from V and 4 bases from J, the junction kept 2 bases outside the gene matches. Some clones are missing from TCRdb's copy, which holds only in-frame ones; the method was immunoSEQ multiplex PCR. The sample consists of about 140,000 clones, roughly 86% of them appearing once. This receptor was obtained from a woman in her sixties or seventies with acute or convalescent COVID-19. The gene calls are TRBV5-6 and TRBJ1-1; TRBD1 aligns across 8 bases. Sequencing used peripheral blood. The CDR3: CASSSDRATEAFF. CDR3 bases: TGTGCCAGCAGCTCGGACAGGGCCACTGAAGCTTTCTTT.